A single sample gave rise to the 30 T cell receptor beta chains below, sequenced in a study of T cells in Graves' hyperthyroidism and ophthalmopathy. The CDR3 regions of TCR beta were amplified from RNA transcripts. The study used the HTBI primer set for a first-round RT-PCR of the TCR CDR3. TCRdb ran MiXCR on the multiplex PCR reads and lists one entry per CDR3 protein. The table has under 350,000 distinct CDR3 sequences, 13% seen once; the top ten hold roughly 7.5%. Sequenced input: blood. Receptors originate from a woman in her twenties or thirties with Graves' hyperthyroidism that later progressed to Graves' ophthalmopathy.

This clonotype qualifies as medium-sized (0.01 to 0.1%). The CDR3, as DNA: TGTGCCAGCAGTTTATGGGGACAGGGCCTCGGAGGGCAGTACTTC. It translates to CASSLWGQGLGGQYF. The chain links TRBV28 to TRBJ2-7, with 9 bases identical to TRBD1. CDR3 length: 15 residues. CDR1 and CDR2 (germline): MDHEN, SYDVKM. After removal of 0 bases from V and 9 bases from J, the junction contained 9 bases not matched to a gene. Variable domain in full (rest from reference TRBV28 and TRBJ2-7): DVKVTQSSRYLVKRTGEKVFLECVQDMDHENMFWYRQDPGLGLRLIYFSYDVKMKEKGDIPEGYSVSREKKERFSLILESASTNQTSMYLCASSLWGQGLGGQYFGPGTRLTVT.

The V gene is TRBV11-2, the J gene TRBJ2-2; TRBD2 matches 8 bases. This CDR3 is built from 16 residues. The V and J ends lost 5 bases and 5 bases, in that order; junction bases with no gene match: 10. Germline V lookup: CDR1 SGHAT, CDR2 FQNNGV. The CDR3 here is CASSLGLAITTGELFF. The CDR3 nucleotides read TGTGCCAGCAGCCTTGGACTAGCTATTACGACCGGGGAGCTGTTTTTT.

Ten or more counts support this clonotype. The rearrangement uses TRBV6-2 or TRBV6-3 and TRBJ2-1, with 8 bases lining up with TRBD2. The CDR3 totals 15 residues. Germline-derived CDR1 and CDR2 are MNHEY and SVGEGT. The V and J ends lost 6 bases and 2 bases, in that order; junction bases with no gene match: 6. The CDR3 is CASSPLADPYNEQFF. DNA for the CDR3: TGTGCCAGCAGCCCACTAGCGGACCCCTACAATGAGCAGTTCTTC.

This clonotype showed up just a few times. The chain employs TRBV7-9 and TRBJ2-7, with D possibly being TRBD2 (6 bases). The germline V gene encodes CDR1 SEHNR and CDR2 FQNEAQ (reference sequence). Trimming pared 2 bases from V and 5 bases from J, leaving 25 bases between. The CDR3 spans 18 residues. CDR3 coding DNA: TGTGCCAGCAGCTTACTCCCTTCAGCGGGCCCTCCCTTCCACGAGCAGTACTTC. Encoded protein: CASSLLPSAGPPFHEQYF.

This clonotype was counted ten times or more. The chain combines TRBV12-3 or TRBV12-4 with TRBJ2-2; 8 nucleotides match TRBD2. The CDR3 covers 15 residues. Trimming cost V 3 bases and J 5 bases; bases outside gene matches: 5. CDR3 in DNA: TGTGCCAGCAGTTTGACTAGCGCCGGGACCGGGGAGCTGTTTTTT. Translation: CASSLTSAGTGELFF.

This clonotype was seen at least ten times. The rearrangement uses TRBV14 and TRBJ2-7; tentatively, D is TRBD2 (6 bases). CDR1 is SGHDN and CDR2 is FVKESK in the germline V gene. The CDR3 has 13 amino acids. Trimming removed 5 bases at V and 3 bases at J, with 11 bases between. DNA of the CDR3: TGTGCCAGCAGCTTGACTAGGTTCTACGAGCAGTACTTC. Translation: CASSLTRFYEQYF.

This clonotype occurred a few times. The gene calls are TRBV4-1 and TRBJ2-7; 7 nucleotides agree with TRBD2. Germline V gene sequence: CDR1 MGHRA, CDR2 YSYEKL. J gave up 1 base and V 4 bases, and 7 bases lay outside the gene matches. The length of the CDR3 is 15 residues. The CDR3 reads CASSLLGGGSYEQYF. CDR3 nucleotide sequence: TGCGCCAGCAGCCTCCTCGGCGGGGGATCCTACGAGCAGTACTTC.

The chain uses TRBV30 and TRBJ2-7, with TRBD2 matching over 12 bases. CDR3 length equals 17 residues. V lost 3 bases, J lost 1 base, and 10 bases stayed unmatched. Germline V gives CDR1 GTSNPN, CDR2 SVGIG (reference sequence). Here the CDR3 DNA reads TGTGCCTGGAGCCTGCCACTAGCGGGAGGACTTTCCTACGAGCAGTACTTC. This sequence encodes CAWSLPLAGGLSYEQYF.

This chain connects TRBV19 to TRBJ2-1; D is perhaps TRBD2 (6 bases). Germline CDR1 LNHDA, CDR2 SQIVND (reference sequence). The CDR3 covers 15 residues. V was cut by 2 bases and J by 7 bases, with 15 bases left in between. The CDR3 here is CASSISGGNWNEQFF. The CDR3, as DNA: TGTGCCAGTAGTATATCTGGCGGGAATTGGAATGAGCAGTTCTTC. The complete variable domain, with remaining parts taken from reference TRBV19 and TRBJ2-1, reads DGGITQSPKYLFRKEGQNVTLSCEQNLNHDAMYWYRQDPGQGLRLIYYSQIVNDFQKGDIAEGYSVSREKKESFPLTVTSAQKNPTAFYLCASSISGGNWNEQFFGPGTRLTVL.

This clonotype came up many times. The rearrangement uses TRBV7-9 and TRBJ2-3; TRBD2 agrees at 10 bases. The ends lost 5 bases at V and 4 bases at J; junction bases unmatched: 12. Germline V CDR1 and CDR2: SEHNR, FQNEAQ (reference sequence). The CDR3 length is 17 residues. For the CDR3, the DNA is TGTGCCAGCAGCCACCCACTGACTAGCGGGTTTCCAGATACGCAGTATTTT. It encodes CASSHPLTSGFPDTQYF.

This clonotype has at least ten counts. The rearrangement links TRBV7-2 to TRBJ2-7; TRBD2 aligns across 8 bases. The CDR3 runs to 15 residues. The V gene end was trimmed by 4 bases and the J gene end by 6 bases; junction bases not matched to a gene: 11. Germline V gives CDR1 SGHTA, CDR2 FQGNSA. Written as DNA, the CDR3 is TGTGCCAGCAGCTCAGCCCGGACGGGGGGGAGCGAGCAGTACTTC. This gives the protein CASSSARTGGSEQYF.

This clonotype was picked up many times. The chain uses TRBV3-1 and TRBJ2-3; the match to TRBD2 covers 13 bases. Germline V gene sequence: CDR1 LGHDT, CDR2 YNNKEL (reference sequence). V gave up 4 bases and J gave up 4 bases; unmatched junction bases: 5. The CDR3 extends over 16 amino acids. Here the CDR3 DNA reads TGTGCCAGCAGCCCTCGGACTAGCGGGAGTGCAGATACGCAGTATTTT. It encodes CASSPRTSGSADTQYF.

A word on this clonotype: A read error may explain this, as a much larger clone is one base away. For the CDR3, the DNA is TGTGCCAGCAGTGAGCAGGTCCGAACCGGGGAGCTGTCTTTT. It specifies CASSEQVRTGELSF. The rearrangement joins TRBV2 to TRBJ2-2; the D gene is possibly TRBD2 (5 bases). The CDR3 has 14 amino acids. Germline assignment: CDR1 SNHLY and CDR2 FYNNEI.

This clonotype turned up a few times. The rearrangement uses TRBV6-2 or TRBV6-3 and TRBJ2-1; 8 bases map to TRBD1. CDR1 is MNHEY, CDR2 SVGEGT, per germline. The V gene end was trimmed by 1 base and the J gene end by 6 bases; junction bases not matched to a gene: 2. CDR3 size: 14 residues. CDR3 DNA sequence: TGTGCCAGCAGTTACTTGGACAGGGTCAATGAGCAGTTCTTC. It yields the protein CASSYLDRVNEQFF.

Only a few counts were recorded for this clonotype. The chain combines TRBV4-1 with TRBJ2-7; 7 bases are shared with TRBD1. There are 16 residues in the CDR3. Germline trimming cut 2 bases from V and 2 bases from J; bases unmatched to any gene: 9. Germline V gene data show CDR1 as MGHRA and CDR2 as YSYEKL. DNA for the CDR3: TGCGCCAGCAGCCAACAGGGACAGAGAACCCCCTACGAGCAGTACTTC. Translation gives CASSQQGQRTPYEQYF.

This clonotype was picked up many times. The genes are TRBV20-1 and TRBJ1-1, with D unclear. V gave up 3 bases and J gave up 0 bases, with 8 bases separating them. Germline CDR1 DFQATT, CDR2 SNEGSKA (reference sequence). This CDR3 has 13 residues. CDR3 amino acids: CSASELMNTEAFF. For the CDR3, the DNA is TGCAGTGCTAGTGAGTTAATGAACACTGAAGCTTTCTTT.

In its sample, this clonotype was seen many times. CDR3 in amino acids: CASSRSGNSYNEQFF. In nucleotides, the CDR3 is TGTGCCAGCTCCCGGAGCGGGAACTCCTACAATGAGCAGTTCTTC. The chain couples TRBV7-3 to TRBJ2-1; 7 nucleotides match TRBD2. Germline values: CDR1 SGHTA, CDR2 FQGTGA. The CDR3 is 15 amino acids. V was pared by 8 bases and J by 0 bases, with 7 bases of the junction left unmatched.

The chain joins TRBV9 to TRBJ2-1, with 10 bases fitting TRBD2. This CDR3 spans 15 amino acids. CDR1 SGDLS and CDR2 YYNGEE come from the germline V gene. After removal of 4 bases from V and 8 bases from J, the junction contained 9 bases not matched to a gene. The CDR3 here is CASSSRLAGADEQFF. CDR3 nucleotides: TGTGCCAGCAGCTCCCGACTAGCGGGTGCGGATGAGCAGTTCTTC. The entire variable domain, with the rest obtained from reference TRBV9 and TRBJ2-1, is as follows: DSGVTQTPKHLITATGQRVTLRCSPRSGDLSVYWYQQSLDQGLQFLIQYYNGEERAKGNILERFSAQQFPDLHSELNLSSLELGDSALYFCASSSRLAGADEQFFGPGTRLTVL.

V is TRBV5-5 and J is TRBJ2-1; no reliable D call. Germline loops: CDR1 SGHKS, CDR2 YYEKEE (reference sequence). Trimming removed 0 bases at V and 10 bases at J, with 11 bases between. The CDR3 sequence is 13 residues long. CDR3 nucleotides: TGTGCCAGCAGCTTGGTCACCCCAGAGGAGCAGTTCTTC. Protein: CASSLVTPEEQFF. The whole variable domain, remainder taken from reference TRBV5-5 and TRBJ2-1, is DAGVTQSPTHLIKTRGQQVTLRCSPISGHKSVSWYQQVLGQGPQFIFQYYEKEERGRGNFPDRFSARQFPNYSSELNVNALLLGDSALYLCASSLVTPEEQFFGPGTRLTVL.

Ten or more counts support this clonotype. This chain connects TRBV12-3 or TRBV12-4 to TRBJ2-1, with D tentatively TRBD1 (6 bases). This CDR3 has 14 amino acids. Trimming left V 2 bases short and J 9 bases short, with 14 bases between. In DNA, the CDR3 is TGTGCCAGCAGTTTAACCCCAGGGGAAGGTGAGCAGTTCTTC. This gives the protein CASSLTPGEGEQFF.

This clonotype appeared many times. The V call is TRBV6-2 or TRBV6-3, the J call TRBJ2-2; TRBD2 aligns across 9 bases. Trimming at V came to 7 bases and at J to 4 bases, leaving 10 bases not matched to a gene. Germline loops: CDR1 MNHEY, CDR2 SVGEGT. There are 16 residues in the CDR3. The CDR3 DNA is TGTGCCAGCACCACCCCACTAGCGGGCAGCACCGGGGAGCTGTTTTTT. Its protein product is CASTTPLAGSTGELFF.

Many counts were recorded for this clonotype. This chain uses TRBV6-1 with TRBJ1-2, with D uncertain. Germline V gives CDR1 MNHNS, CDR2 SASEGT. The CDR3 length is 16 residues. V was cut by 0 bases and J by 8 bases, with 19 bases left in between. The CDR3 reads CASSEAGYIPLEGYTF. CDR3 nucleotides: TGTGCCAGCAGTGAAGCGGGTTATATCCCTCTGGAGGGCTACACCTTC.

This clonotype was counted ten times or more. J is TRBJ2-5 and V is TRBV10-3; a weak D match, TRBD2 (6 bases). Germline CDR1 and CDR2: ENHRY and SYGVKD. This CDR3 is built from 12 residues. Trimming left V 5 bases short and J 5 bases short, with 9 bases between. The CDR3 reads CAISSRGETQYF. Here the CDR3 DNA reads TGTGCCATCAGTTCCCGGGGGGAGACCCAGTACTTC.

This clonotype has a count of ten or more. The chain uses TRBV6-1 and TRBJ1-4, with a possible D match to TRBD1 (5 bases). The CDR3 is 15 residues long. CDR1 MNHNS and CDR2 SASEGT come from the germline V gene. Trimming took 6 bases from V and 8 from J, leaving 19 bases between them. CDR3 coding DNA: TGTGCCAGCAGAAGACGAGGGGACTCCCGAGAAAAACTGTTTTTT. Translated, it gives CASRRRGDSREKLFF.

This clonotype was observed at least ten times. The V call is TRBV6-2 or TRBV6-3, the J call TRBJ2-7; D gene unclear. This CDR3 has 12 residues. The germline V and J ends were trimmed by 8 bases and 7 bases, with 15 bases remaining between them. Germline CDR1 and CDR2: MNHEY and SVGEGT. The chain's CDR3 is CASGVFVGEQYF. In DNA, the CDR3 is TGTGCCAGCGGGGTCTTTGTAGGGGAGCAGTACTTC.

The J gene is TRBJ2-1, the V gene TRBV5-1, with no clear D. The V gene's germline CDR1 is SGHRS and CDR2 YFSETQ. The CDR3 has 8 residues. CDR3 in DNA: TGCACCCACTATGAGCAGTTCTTC. Translated: CTHYEQFF. The full variable domain, in which reference TRBV5-1 and TRBJ2-1 provide the parts outside the CDR3, is KAGVTQTPRYLIKTRGQQVTLSCSPISGHRSVSWYQQTPGQGLQFLFEYFSETQRNKGNFPGRFSGRQFSNSRSEMNVSTLELGDSALYLCTHYEQFFGPGTRLTVL.

As for this clonotype: An end of the junction does not agree with germline; a read error may underlie this. The J gene is TRBJ1-3, the V gene TRBV6-2 or TRBV6-3; D gene uncertain. The CDR3 is 13 amino acids. CDR1 is MNHEY and CDR2 is SVGEGT in the germline V gene. CDR3 loop: CASNYSSGNTIYF. The DNA for the CDR3 is TGTGCCAGCAATTACTCGAGCGGAAACACCATATATTTT.

The table lists this clonotype with many counts. The chain has TRBV27 and TRBJ2-1; TRBD2 matches 9 bases. The CDR3 loop spans 15 amino acids. From germline, CDR1 is MNHEY and CDR2 SMNVEV (reference sequence). The V gene end was trimmed by 2 bases and the J gene end by 6 bases; junction bases not matched to a gene: 5. This CDR3 is CASSLPAGGTNEQFF. CDR3 sequence (DNA): TGTGCCAGCAGTTTACCAGCGGGAGGCACCAATGAGCAGTTCTTC.

This clonotype occurred many times. This chain links TRBV20-1 with TRBJ1-1, with D maybe TRBD1 (6 bases). The V end lost 0 bases, the J end lost 0 bases, and 8 bases lay between the germline ends. The CDR3 is 14 amino acids. Germline CDR1 is DFQATT and CDR2 is SNEGSKA (reference sequence). The CDR3 is CSARDGGMNTEAFF. The CDR3 DNA sequence: TGCAGTGCTAGAGATGGGGGCATGAACACTGAAGCTTTCTTT.

This clonotype was observed at least ten times. V and J are TRBV28 and TRBJ2-5; D is unresolved. With 9 bases removed from V and 2 bases from J, the gap between germline ends came to 10 bases. Looked up from germline, CDR1 is MDHEN and CDR2 is SYDVKM. The CDR3 covers 12 residues. This CDR3 is CASAGRQETQYF. Written as DNA, the CDR3 is TGTGCCAGTGCTGGGCGGCAAGAGACCCAGTACTTC.